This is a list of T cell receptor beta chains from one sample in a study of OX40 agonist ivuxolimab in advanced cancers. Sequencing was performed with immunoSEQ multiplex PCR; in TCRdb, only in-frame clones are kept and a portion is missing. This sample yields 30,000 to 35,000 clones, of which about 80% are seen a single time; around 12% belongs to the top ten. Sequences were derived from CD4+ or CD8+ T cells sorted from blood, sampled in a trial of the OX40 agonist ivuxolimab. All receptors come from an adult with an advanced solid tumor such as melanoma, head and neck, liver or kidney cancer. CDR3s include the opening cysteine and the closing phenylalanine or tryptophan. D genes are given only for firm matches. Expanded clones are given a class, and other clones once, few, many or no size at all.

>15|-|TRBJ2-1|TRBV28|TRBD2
CASSDRLAGSDEQFF
TGTGCCAGCAGCGATCGTCTAGCGGGGTCCGATGAGCAGTTCTTC
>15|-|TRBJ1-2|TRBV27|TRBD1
CASSPLVGGNYGYTF
TGTGCCAGCAGTCCTCTTGTAGGGGGCAACTATGGCTACACCTTC
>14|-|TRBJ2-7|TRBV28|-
CASKVGQSSYEQYF
TGTGCCAGCAAGGTCGGCCAGAGCTCCTACGAGCAGTACTTC
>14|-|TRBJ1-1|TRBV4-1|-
CASSLGRMNTEAFF
TGCGCCAGCAGCCTCGGCCGCATGAACACTGAAGCTTTCTTT
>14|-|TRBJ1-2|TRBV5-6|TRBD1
CASSLSPGGDGYTF
TGTGCCAGCAGCTTGTCGCCAGGGGGCGATGGCTACACCTTC
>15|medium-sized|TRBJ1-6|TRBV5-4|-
CASSLLGLGGSPLHF
TGTGCCAGCAGCTTGCTGGGGCTAGGAGGCTCACCCCTCCACTTT
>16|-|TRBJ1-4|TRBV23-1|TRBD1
CASSQGQGTGRGKLFF
TGCGCCAGCAGTCAAGGACAGGGAACGGGGAGGGGAAAACTGTTTTTT
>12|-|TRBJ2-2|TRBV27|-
CASSFITGELFF
TGTGCCAGCAGTTTCATAACCGGGGAGCTGTTTTTT
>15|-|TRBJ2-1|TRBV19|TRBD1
CASSILGGSDNEQFF
TGTGCCAGTAGTATACTAGGGGGCAGCGACAATGAGCAGTTCTTC
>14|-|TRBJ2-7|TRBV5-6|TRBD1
CASSPYRGDYEQYF
TGTGCCAGCAGCCCGTACAGGGGGGACTACGAGCAGTACTTC
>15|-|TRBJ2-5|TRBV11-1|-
CASSLGVQELETQYF
TGTGCCAGCAGCTTAGGTGTGCAGGAACTGGAGACCCAGTACTTC
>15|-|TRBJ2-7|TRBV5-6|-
CASSFLNSFSYEQYF
TGTGCCAGCAGCTTTTTAAACAGCTTCTCCTACGAGCAGTACTTC
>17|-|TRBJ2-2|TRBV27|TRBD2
CASSLFPGLANTGELFF
TGTGCCAGCAGTTTATTTCCGGGACTAGCGAACACCGGGGAGCTGTTTTTT
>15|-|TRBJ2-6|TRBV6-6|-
CASSRRTAGANVLTF
TGTGCCAGCAGTAGACGGACAGCTGGGGCCAACGTCCTGACTTTC
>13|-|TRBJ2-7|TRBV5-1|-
CASRLGEVYEQYF
TGCGCCAGCAGACTGGGGGAGGTCTACGAGCAGTACTTC
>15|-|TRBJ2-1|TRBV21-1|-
CATAVGRGGFNEQFF
TGTGCCACCGCCGTGGGGAGGGGGGGCTTCAATGAGCAGTTCTTC
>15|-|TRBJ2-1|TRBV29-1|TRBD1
CSVEGWGQHYNEQFF
TGCAGCGTTGAAGGCTGGGGACAGCATTACAATGAGCAGTTCTTC
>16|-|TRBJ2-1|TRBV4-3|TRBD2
CASSHGLAGANNEQFF
TGCGCCAGCAGCCATGGTCTAGCGGGGGCCAACAATGAGCAGTTCTTC
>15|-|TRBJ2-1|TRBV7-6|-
CASSPGLRRTDEQFF
TGTGCCAGCAGTCCTGGACTACGGAGGACGGATGAGCAGTTCTTC
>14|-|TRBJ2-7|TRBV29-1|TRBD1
CSIETGTGGYEQYF
TGCAGCATCGAGACCGGGACAGGGGGATACGAGCAGTACTTC
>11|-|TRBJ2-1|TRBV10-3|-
CAISGENEQFF
TGTGCCATCAGTGGGGAGAATGAGCAGTTCTTC
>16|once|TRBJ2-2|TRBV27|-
CASSFGFGPYTGELFF
TGTGCCAGCAGTTTCGGATTTGGCCCCTACACCGGGGAGCTGTTTTTT
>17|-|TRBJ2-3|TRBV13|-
CASSDPWAGAKLGTQYF
TGTGCCAGCAGCGATCCCTGGGCGGGGGCAAAGTTGGGTACGCAGTATTTT
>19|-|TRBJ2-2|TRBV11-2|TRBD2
CASSLGLAAYPRNTGELFF
TGTGCCAGCAGCTTAGGACTAGCGGCCTATCCTCGGAACACCGGGGAGCTGTTTTTT
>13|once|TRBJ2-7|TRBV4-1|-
CASSQPGLIEQYF
TGCGCCAGCAGCCAACCGGGACTCATCGAGCAGTACTTC